These T cell receptor beta chains were read from a single sample in a study of shared clonotypes between healthy human individuals. This table comes from immunoSEQ multiplex PCR, and its TCRdb copy is limited to in-frame clones, with some not included. The sample has 2.3 million or so clones; 90% to 95% are singletons. Sequencing was performed on naive CD4+ T cells from PBMCs. These receptors were obtained from a young man in good health. Some clones in this sample may be carry-over from other donors' samples. Each CDR3 is given with its conserved first and last residue. A D gene is named only where the DNA matches it firmly. Clone size appears in some rows only: once, few, many, or a class for an expanded clone.

CDR3 protein	CDR3 DNA	clone size	D gene	J gene	V gene
CASSLEGPGTQYF	TGTGCCAGCAGCTTAGAGGGTCCGGGTACGCAGTATTTT	NA	NA	TRBJ2-3	TRBV7-2
CASSRTSGNMYNEQFF	TGTGCCAGTAGTCGGACTAGCGGGAATATGTACAATGAGCAGTTCTTC	NA	TRBD2	TRBJ2-1	TRBV19
CASSLVHPNTEAFF	TGTGCCAGCAGTTTGGTACACCCGAACACTGAAGCTTTCTTT	NA	NA	TRBJ1-1	TRBV28
CAWSVTGDNEKLFF	TGTGCCTGGAGTGTAACAGGGGATAATGAAAAACTGTTTTTT	NA	TRBD1	TRBJ1-4	TRBV30
CASSFPLTSGRFNEQFF	TGTGCCAGCAGCTTCCCTCTGACTAGCGGGAGGTTCAATGAGCAGTTCTTC	NA	TRBD2	TRBJ2-1	TRBV11-2
CASGLDEYQPQHF	TGTGCCAGCGGACTTGATGAGTATCAGCCCCAGCATTTT	NA	NA	TRBJ1-5	TRBV7-8
CASSIRPMTEEQFF	TGTGCCAGTAGTATCCGACCTATGACAGAAGAGCAGTTCTTC	NA	NA	TRBJ2-1	TRBV19
CASSSDVGTREQFF	TGTGCCAGCAGCTCCGACGTTGGGACTAGGGAGCAGTTCTTC	NA	TRBD2	TRBJ2-1	TRBV7-2
CASSYLGGPREYF	TGTGCCAGCAGTTACCTAGGGGGGCCCAGGGAGTACTTC	NA	NA	TRBJ2-4	TRBV27
CASRKQETQPQHF	TGTGCCAGCAGGAAACAGGAGACTCAGCCCCAGCATTTT	NA	NA	TRBJ1-5	TRBV28
CASRPTGTGATYEQYF	TGTGCCAGCAGGCCCACAGGGACAGGCGCGACCTACGAGCAGTACTTC	NA	TRBD1	TRBJ2-7	TRBV28
CASSLRGFPGTREGETQYF	TGTGCCAGCAGTTTAAGAGGGTTCCCGGGGACTAGGGAAGGGGAGACCCAGTACTTC	NA	TRBD2	TRBJ2-5	TRBV27
CATSSRRGSGNTIYF	TGTGCCACCAGCAGCCGTCGGGGGTCAGGAAACACCATATATTTT	NA	NA	TRBJ1-3	TRBV15
CASSFAGPNYGYTF	TGTGCCAGCAGTTTTGCGGGTCCCAACTATGGCTACACCTTC	once	NA	TRBJ1-2	TRBV28
CASSPTLGRELFF	TGTGCCAGCTCACCGACCCTAGGAAGGGAACTGTTTTTT	NA	NA	TRBJ1-4	TRBV18
CASSLYGRGNTGELFF	TGTGCCAGCAGCTTATACGGCAGGGGGAACACCGGGGAGCTGTTTTTT	NA	NA	TRBJ2-2	TRBV7-3
CASSGTAGLSYEQYF	TGTGCCAGCTCCGGGACGGCGGGACTGTCCTACGAGCAGTACTTC	NA	NA	TRBJ2-7	TRBV2
CAWSGAGAWGNTIYF	TGTGCCTGGAGTGGGGCAGGGGCCTGGGGGAACACCATATATTTT	NA	NA	TRBJ1-3	TRBV30
CASSFVQGTDEQYF	TGCGCCAGCAGCTTCGTCCAGGGGACGGACGAGCAGTACTTC	NA	NA	TRBJ2-7	TRBV5-1
CASSSGAGGPQETQYF	TGTGCCAGCAGCTCGGGGGCGGGAGGACCCCAAGAGACCCAGTACTTC	NA	TRBD2	TRBJ2-5	TRBV11-3
CASRRTGTRLTGELFF	TGTGCCAGCAGACGGACCGGGACTAGGTTAACCGGGGAGCTGTTTTTT	NA	TRBD2	TRBJ2-2	TRBV7-9
CASSLTGPRSYEQYF	TGTGCCAGCAGCTTAACGGGCCCTCGATCCTACGAGCAGTACTTC	NA	NA	TRBJ2-7	TRBV7-2
CSGRGGLTDTQYF	TGCAGCGGACGGGGGGGACTGACAGATACGCAGTATTTT	NA	TRBD2	TRBJ2-3	TRBV29-1
CASSLSRVGELFF	TGTGCCAGCAGCTTATCCCGGGTTGGGGAGCTGTTTTTT	NA	NA	TRBJ2-2	TRBV7-3
CASSIRGTHPQETQYF	TGTGCCAGTAGTATACGGGGAACCCATCCGCAAGAGACCCAGTACTTC	NA	NA	TRBJ2-5	TRBV19
CASSSGNQPQHF	TGTGCCAGCAGTTCCGGGAATCAGCCCCAGCATTTT	NA	NA	TRBJ1-5	TRBV6-6
CSALDGGYTF	TGCAGTGCCCTGGATGGGGGCTACACCTTC	NA	NA	TRBJ1-2	TRBV20-1
CASGQNGNQPQHF	TGTGCCAGTGGACAAAACGGAAATCAGCCCCAGCATTTT	NA	NA	TRBJ1-5	TRBV19
CASSPEQGSLEKLFF	TGCGCCAGCAGCCCAGAACAGGGGTCTTTGGAAAAACTGTTTTTT	NA	TRBD1	TRBJ1-4	TRBV5-1
CASRDRGDTQYF	TGTGCCAGCAGAGACAGGGGCGATACGCAGTATTTT	NA	TRBD1	TRBJ2-3	TRBV2
CASSLQAGVTEQYF	TGTGCCAGCAGCTTGCAAGCGGGAGTAACCGAGCAGTACTTC	NA	TRBD2	TRBJ2-7	TRBV5-4
CASSLGRSGANVLTF	TGTGCCAGCAGCTTAGGGAGGTCTGGGGCCAACGTCCTGACTTTC	NA	NA	TRBJ2-6	TRBV7-9
CASSLYSGREADTQYF	TGTGCCAGCAGCTTGTATAGCGGGAGGGAGGCAGATACGCAGTATTTT	NA	TRBD2	TRBJ2-3	TRBV5-4
CASSLSQANEKLFF	TGTGCCAGCAGTTTATCGCAGGCTAATGAAAAACTGTTTTTT	NA	NA	TRBJ1-4	TRBV28
CASSLSPSGSHEQYF	TGTGCCAGCAGCTTAAGTCCTAGCGGGAGCCACGAGCAGTACTTC	NA	TRBD2	TRBJ2-7	TRBV7-3
CASSYANTIYF	TGTGCCAGCAGTTATGCAAACACCATATATTTT	once	NA	TRBJ1-3	TRBV6-5
CATSATGTGGYNEQFF	TGTGCCACCAGTGCTACCGGGACAGGGGGGTACAATGAGCAGTTCTTC	NA	TRBD1	TRBJ2-1	TRBV2
CASSPTGTGRGRSSYEQYF	TGTGCCAGTAGTCCCACCGGGACAGGTAGAGGGAGAAGCTCCTACGAGCAGTACTTC	NA	TRBD1	TRBJ2-7	TRBV19
CAGGGGEDTQYF	TGTGCCGGCGGAGGGGGAGAAGATACGCAGTATTTT	NA	NA	TRBJ2-3	TRBV2
CASSFTRDRDEKLFF	TGTGCCAGCAGTTTCACACGGGACAGGGATGAAAAACTGTTTTTT	NA	TRBD1	TRBJ1-4	TRBV28
CAISESGVETQYF	TGTGCCATCAGTGAGTCGGGAGTGGAGACCCAGTACTTC	once	NA	TRBJ2-5	TRBV10-3
CASTRGLANPYEQYF	TGTGCCAGCACCAGAGGACTAGCGAACCCCTACGAGCAGTACTTC	NA	TRBD2	TRBJ2-7	TRBV28
CASSLGAGGNEQYF	TGTGCCAGCAGCTTGGGAGCGGGAGGAAACGAGCAGTACTTC	NA	TRBD2	TRBJ2-7	TRBV5-4
CASRLDSYEQYF	TGTGCCAGCCGACTTGACTCCTACGAGCAGTACTTC	NA	NA	TRBJ2-7	TRBV2
CASSRQGEGTDTQYF	TGTGCCAGTAGCAGACAGGGGGAGGGCACAGATACGCAGTATTTT	NA	TRBD1	TRBJ2-3	TRBV19
CASSPTISGGNEQFF	TGTGCCAGCTCACCGACAATTTCAGGGGGCAATGAGCAGTTCTTC	once	TRBD1	TRBJ2-1	TRBV18
CATSTRVPAGEQYF	TGTGCCACCTCGACGCGGGTCCCGGCTGGGGAGCAGTACTTC	NA	NA	TRBJ2-7	TRBV5-8
CASSLSAAMLYTGELFF	TGTGCCAGCAGTTTATCAGCGGCGATGCTTTACACCGGGGAGCTGTTTTTT	NA	NA	TRBJ2-2	TRBV27
CASRSRDRSYEQYF	TGTGCCAGCAGGTCTCGAGACAGGTCCTACGAGCAGTACTTC	NA	NA	TRBJ2-7	TRBV6-1
CASSEQGAGYEQYF	TGTGCCAGCAGTGAACAGGGTGCGGGTTACGAGCAGTACTTC	NA	NA	TRBJ2-7	TRBV2
CASSLSGHTPLNEQFF	TGCGCCAGCAGCTTGTCGGGACACACTCCCCTCAATGAGCAGTTCTTC	NA	NA	TRBJ2-1	TRBV5-1
CASSPGTYYNEQFF	TGTGCCAGCAGCCCCGGGACATACTACAATGAGCAGTTCTTC	NA	NA	TRBJ2-1	TRBV27
CASSENPSGRAHF	TGTGCCAGCTCCGAGAACCCTAGCGGGAGGGCCCATTTT	NA	TRBD2	TRBJ2-3	TRBV18
CASSRDQPQHF	TGTGCCAGCAGTCGAGATCAGCCCCAGCATTTT	NA	NA	TRBJ1-5	TRBV28